This is a list of T cell receptor beta chains from one sample in a study of blood T cell repertoires in COVID-19. The repertoire was sequenced with immunoSEQ multiplex PCR; TCRdb's copy has only in-frame clones and lacks some. Here the sample spans 350,000 or so clones, approximately 87% being singletons. Sequenced material: peripheral blood. The receptors derive from a woman under 40 with COVID-19, enrolled during active disease. CDR3s include the opening cysteine and the closing phenylalanine or tryptophan. A D gene is named only where the DNA matches it firmly. Clone size appears in some rows only: once, few, many, or a class for an expanded clone.

j_gene	d_gene	abundance	v_gene	CDR3aa	CDR3nt
TRBJ2-7	TRBD1	.	TRBV3-1/TRBV3-2	CASSLVPGQGVHEQYF	TGTGCCAGCAGCCTTGTCCCGGGACAGGGGGTCCACGAGCAGTACTTC
TRBJ2-1	TRBD2	few	TRBV5-1	CASSFGTSLIEQFF	TGCGCCAGCAGCTTCGGGACTAGCTTGATTGAGCAGTTCTTC
TRBJ2-1	.	once	TRBV27	CASSLGTKSYNEQFF	TGTGCCAGCAGTTTAGGCACCAAATCCTACAATGAGCAGTTCTTC
TRBJ1-6	TRBD1	.	TRBV5-1	CASSFYIQGAESPLHF	TGCGCCAGCAGCTTCTACATACAGGGGGCGGAATCACCCCTCCACTTT
TRBJ2-3	.	.	TRBV28	CASTTRRINTDTQYF	TGTGCCAGCACTACCAGGAGGATAAATACAGATACGCAGTATTTT
TRBJ2-7	.	.	TRBV9	CASSVQGGPHEQYF	TGTGCCAGCAGCGTCCAAGGAGGGCCCCACGAGCAGTACTTC
TRBJ2-5	.	.	TRBV2	CATDGLLETQYF	TGTGCCACCGACGGACTGTTGGAGACCCAGTACTTC
TRBJ1-2	.	once	TRBV18	CASSPGHNYGYTF	TGTGCCAGCTCACCAGGACATAACTATGGCTACACCTTC
TRBJ2-3	.	once	TRBV5-1	CASSLEPNTDTQYF	TGCGCCAGCAGCTTGGAGCCGAACACAGATACGCAGTATTTT
TRBJ2-1	TRBD2	.	TRBV19	CASRRQGLAGVNEQFF	TGTGCCAGTCGCCGACAGGGACTAGCGGGAGTCAATGAGCAGTTCTTC
TRBJ2-1	.	.	TRBV7-3	CASSLSTVNEQFF	TGTGCCAGCAGCTTATCTACAGTGAATGAGCAGTTCTTC
TRBJ1-5	.	.	TRBV6-5	CASRAGYQPQHF	TGTGCCAGCAGGGCAGGGTATCAGCCCCAGCATTTT
TRBJ2-7	TRBD2	.	TRBV27	CASRPGTSGGYEQYF	TGTGCCAGCAGGCCTGGGACTAGCGGGGGATACGAGCAGTACTTC
TRBJ2-4	.	.	TRBV7-9	CASSLGAGGDIQYF	TGTGCCAGCAGCTTAGGAGCCGGGGGAGACATTCAGTACTTC
TRBJ2-1	TRBD2	.	TRBV7-2	CASSSLGLAGSRPNEQFF	TGTGCCAGCAGCTCATTGGGACTAGCGGGGTCCCGCCCCAATGAGCAGTTCTTC
TRBJ2-3	.	.	TRBV24-1	CATSAPGTPSTDTQYF	TGTGCCACCAGTGCTCCCGGTACCCCTAGCACAGATACGCAGTATTTT
TRBJ2-7	.	.	TRBV28	CASSLFLGAGYEQYF	TGTGCCAGCAGTTTATTTCTGGGGGCCGGGTACGAGCAGTACTTC
TRBJ1-1	.	few	TRBV6-5	CASSQLNTEAFF	TGTGCCAGCAGTCAGTTGAACACTGAAGCTTTCTTT
TRBJ2-7	TRBD1	.	TRBV28	CASSRDRAYEQYF	TGTGCCAGCAGTCGGGACAGGGCCTACGAGCAGTACTTC
TRBJ1-5	.	.	TRBV6-5	CATSTELQPQHF	TGTGCCACCTCGACAGAGTTGCAGCCCCAGCATTTT
TRBJ2-7	.	.	TRBV2	CASLGRSSYEQYF	TGTGCCAGCCTTGGAAGGAGCTCCTACGAGCAGTACTTC
TRBJ1-3	.	.	TRBV2	CASSARGSSGNTIYF	TGTGCCAGCAGTGCCAGGGGAAGCTCTGGAAACACCATATATTTT
TRBJ2-1	.	.	TRBV19	CASSPQVSSYNEQFF	TGTGCCAGTAGTCCACAGGTCTCTTCCTACAATGAGCAGTTCTTC
TRBJ1-3	TRBD1	.	TRBV29-1	CSVEARGQAGNTIYF	TGCAGCGTTGAGGCCAGGGGGCAGGCTGGAAACACCATATATTTT